A single sample gave rise to the 10 T cell receptor beta chains below, sequenced in a study of blood T cell repertoires in COVID-19 (dated by TCRdb to 2020 to 2022). The method was the immunoSEQ multiplex PCR assay. This immuneACCESS table, as held by TCRdb, lists in-frame sequences with V and J called but not all clones. Of the missing ones, under half trace to an unresolved V gene in checked studies; the others have no known cause. The sample contains 300,000 to 350,000 clones, 85% to 90% of them found a single time. The top ten hold roughly 2.9% of the sample. Input material: peripheral blood. The receptors come from a woman aged 30 to 39 with COVID-19, enrolled during active disease.

The V gene is TRBV2, the J gene TRBJ2-2; 9 bases line up with TRBD1. There are 15 residues in the CDR3. Germline assignment: CDR1 SNHLY and CDR2 FYNNEI. Trimming removed 6 bases from V and 3 bases from J; junction bases left unmatched: 5. This CDR3 reads CASSTGTGYTGELFF. The CDR3 nucleotides are TGTGCCAGCAGCACCGGGACAGGGTACACCGGGGAGCTGTTTTTT.

The chain is built from TRBV11-2 and TRBJ2-2; D is unresolved. V was pared by 3 bases and J by 5 bases, with 10 bases between. This CDR3 has 14 residues. The germline V gene has CDR1 SGHAT and CDR2 FQNNGV. The CDR3 sequence is CASSFTTSTGELFF. Here the CDR3 DNA reads TGTGCCAGCAGCTTCACCACTTCGACCGGGGAGCTGTTTTTT.

CDR3 region: CASSLGRVYEQYF. Written as DNA, the CDR3 is TGTGCCAGCAGTTTAGGCAGGGTCTACGAGCAGTACTTC. The chain uses TRBV27 and TRBJ2-7; possibly TRBD1 for D (5 bases). Germline lookup yields CDR1 MNHEY and CDR2 SMNVEV (reference sequence). The CDR3 spans 13 residues. V lost 2 bases to trimming and J lost 3 bases, with 8 bases between them.

This rearrangement joins TRBV27 to TRBJ1-2; D gene uncertain. Germline values: CDR1 MNHEY, CDR2 SMNVEV (reference sequence). With 6 bases removed from V and 4 bases from J, the gap between germline ends came to 12 bases. The CDR3 loop spans 13 amino acids. The CDR3 sequence is CASRKDGSYGYTF. DNA for the CDR3: TGTGCCAGCAGAAAGGACGGGAGCTATGGCTACACCTTC.

This clone was seen a handful of times. Different DNA sequences within this sample yield the same CDR3. The chain carries TRBV27 and TRBJ1-1; tentative D call: TRBD1 (5 bases). The CDR3 has 14 residues. Trimming took off 2 bases at V and 1 base at J, with 8 bases between the two ends. Germline V gives CDR1 MNHEY, CDR2 SMNVEV (reference sequence). The CDR3 nucleotides read TGTGCCAGCAGTTTAAGGAGGGGGAACACTGAAGCTTTCTTT. Protein: CASSLRRGNTEAFF.

The chain recombines TRBV7-2 with TRBJ2-7, with D possibly matching TRBD2 (6 bases). CDR3 size: 13 residues. Looked up from germline, CDR1 is SGHTA and CDR2 is FQGNSA. Trimming removed 3 bases at V and 4 bases at J, with 10 bases between. CDR3 coding DNA: TGTGCCAGCAGCTTCCGCCGGGGGTACGAGCAGTACTTC. Its translation: CASSFRRGYEQYF.

The CDR3 loop is CASRTGTGTQYF. CDR3 bases: TGTGCCAGCAGGACCGGGACAGGGACCCAGTACTTC. The genes are TRBV12-3 or TRBV12-4 and TRBJ2-5, with TRBD1 matching over 8 bases. This CDR3 contains 12 residues. The junction had 4 bases not matched to a gene; V was cut back by 6 bases and J by 7 bases.

V usage is TRBV2 and J usage is TRBJ2-3; 7 positions match TRBD2. CDR3 length: 14 residues. V gave up 6 bases and J gave up 1 base; unmatched junction bases: 4. The V gene's germline CDR1 is SNHLY and CDR2 FYNNEI. The CDR3 bases are TGTGCCAGCAGGCGGGAGTGGGGCACAGATACGCAGTATTTT. Translating gives CASRREWGTDTQYF. Full variable domain (remainder filled in from reference TRBV2 and TRBJ2-3): EPEVTQTPSHQVTQMGQEVILRCVPISNHLYFYWYRQILGQKVEFLVSFYNNEISEKSEIFDDQFSVERPDGSNFTLKIRSTKLEDSAMYFCASRREWGTDTQYFGPGTRLTVL.

The chain joins TRBV7-9 to TRBJ1-1; D is uncertain. Germline V gene sequence: CDR1 SEHNR, CDR2 FQNEAQ (reference sequence). V was shortened by 5 bases and J by 11 bases, with 9 bases between the two germline ends. The CDR3 totals 10 residues. The CDR3 coding sequence is TGTGCCAGCAGCGATGGGCTGGCTTTCTTT. Translation: CASSDGLAFF. Combining the CDR3 with reference TRBV7-9 and TRBJ1-1 gives the whole variable domain DTGVSQNPRHKITKRGQNVTFRCDPISEHNRLYWYRQTLGQGPEFLTYFQNEAQLEKSRLLSDRFSAERPKGSFSTLEIQRTEQGDSAMYLCASSDGLAFFGQGTRLTVV.

The chain is built from TRBV7-9 and TRBJ1-4, with TRBD1 matching over 9 bases. The CDR3 spans 15 residues. Germline CDR1 SEHNR, CDR2 FQNEAQ (reference sequence). V gave up 4 bases and J gave up 5 bases; unmatched junction bases: 5. The CDR3 nucleotides are TGTGCCAGCAGCTACTCCGGGACAGGGAATGAAAAACTGTTTTTT. The encoded protein is CASSYSGTGNEKLFF.